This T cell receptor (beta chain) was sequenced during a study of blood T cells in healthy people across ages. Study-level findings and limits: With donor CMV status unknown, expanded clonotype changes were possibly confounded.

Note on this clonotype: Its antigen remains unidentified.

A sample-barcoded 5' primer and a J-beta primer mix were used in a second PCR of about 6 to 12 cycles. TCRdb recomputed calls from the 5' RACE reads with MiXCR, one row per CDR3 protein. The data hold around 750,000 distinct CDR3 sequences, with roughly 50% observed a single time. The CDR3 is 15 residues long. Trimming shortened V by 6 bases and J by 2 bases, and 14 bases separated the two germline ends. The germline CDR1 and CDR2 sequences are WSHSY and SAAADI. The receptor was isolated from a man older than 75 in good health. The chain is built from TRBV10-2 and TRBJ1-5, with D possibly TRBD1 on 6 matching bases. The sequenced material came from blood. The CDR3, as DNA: TGCGCCAGCAGGGCCGGGGGCTCGGGCAATCAGCCCCAGCATTTT. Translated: CASRAGGSGNQPQHF.